This T cell receptor beta chain was sequenced for a study of cytomegalovirus exposure and HLA in healthy donors. 60 Vbeta and 13 Jbeta primers were used in PCR. This table comes from immunoSEQ multiplex PCR, and its TCRdb copy is limited to in-frame clones, with some not included. The sample includes hundreds of thousands of clones, 70% to 85% of them seen just once. This CDR3 region has 18 residues. Looked up from germline, CDR1 is SGHVS and CDR2 is FNYEAQ. Between the trimmed V and J ends, which lost 1 base and 0 bases, there was a span of 19 bases. The sequence was collected from a woman aged 60-70 years in good health and CMV-seropositive. The chain joins TRBV7-6 to TRBJ2-7; no definite D call. Sequenced: PBMCs. CDR3 nucleotides: TGTGCCAGCAGCTTAGGCCCCCATCTATATTCCCCCTCCTACGAGCAGTACTTC. Its translation: CASSLGPHLYSPSYEQYF.